These T cell receptor beta chains were read from a single sample in a study of CD8 T cells in Susac syndrome. A single record per CDR3 protein comes from TCRdb applying MiXCR to the immunoSEQ multiplex PCR reads. The sample has more than 150,000 distinct CDR3 sequences, nearly 97% seen once. The sequencing input was CD8+ T cells from PBMCs. Every receptor here comes from a human donor with multiple sclerosis. CDR3s include the opening cysteine and the closing phenylalanine or tryptophan. Fields, in order: V gene, clone size, J gene, D gene, CDR3 DNA, CDR3 protein. A D gene is named only where the DNA matches it firmly. Clone size is shown for a subset of rows, as once, few, many or a class of expanded clone.

TRBV29-1	-	TRBJ2-4	TRBD1	TGCAGCGTTGTAGAGACAGGGCCCTTCAAAAACATTCAGTACTTC	CSVVETGPFKNIQYF
TRBV29-1	once	TRBJ2-2	-	TGCAGCGTTAGTCTTGGCACCGGGGAGCTGTTTTTT	CSVSLGTGELFF
TRBV6-5	-	TRBJ2-7	-	TGTGCCAGCAGTTCCCCGCTCCCGACGGGGTTCTCCTACGAGCAGTACTTC	CASSSPLPTGFSYEQYF
TRBV30	-	TRBJ1-2	-	TGTGCCTGGAGCCTAGGCGGTAACTATGGCTACACCTTC	CAWSLGGNYGYTF
TRBV12-3/TRBV12-4	-	TRBJ2-1	-	TGTGCCAGCAGTTTAGGAGGGTGGAATGAGCAGTTCTTC	CASSLGGWNEQFF
TRBV20-1	-	TRBJ1-5	-	TGCAGTGCCCTAAAAGAGGGAGTCAATCAGCCCCAGCATTTT	CSALKEGVNQPQHF
TRBV15	once	TRBJ2-5	TRBD1	TGTGCCACCAACCCGGACAGGGGCGAGACCCAGTACTTC	CATNPDRGETQYF
TRBV6-1	-	TRBJ1-1	TRBD1	TGTGCCACCAAGGACAGGCTGACTGAAGCTTTCTTT	CATKDRLTEAFF
TRBV11-3	-	TRBJ2-7	TRBD1	TGTGCCAGCAGCCTCGGGACAGGGAAGTCCTACGAGCAGTACTTC	CASSLGTGKSYEQYF
TRBV9	-	TRBJ2-3	-	TGTGCCAGCAGCGACTATGGGCGGGGGCTGACAGATACGCAGTATTTT	CASSDYGRGLTDTQYF
TRBV3-1	-	TRBJ1-1	-	TGTGCCAGCAGCCAAGATCGTCGGAACACTGAAGCTTTCTTT	CASSQDRRNTEAFF
TRBV3-1	-	TRBJ2-1	-	TGTGCCAGCAGCCAAGTTTCGGGGGCCGGTAGATACAATGAGCAGTTCTTC	CASSQVSGAGRYNEQFF
TRBV12-3/TRBV12-4	-	TRBJ1-2	TRBD1	TGTGCCAGCAGTTCGGACAGGGGGCGGTTTGGCTACACCTTC	CASSSDRGRFGYTF
TRBV2	-	TRBJ2-3	-	TGTGCCAGTGACCTTGCACGGTTTGTTGGCACAGATACGCAGTATTTT	CASDLARFVGTDTQYF
TRBV29-1	-	TRBJ1-1	-	TGCAGCGTCCTCGAACTTGAAGCTTTCTTT	CSVLELEAFF
TRBV14	-	TRBJ1-2	-	TGTGCCAGCAGCCGCCATCCGAAGGGCCTCGAGGGCTACACCTTC	CASSRHPKGLEGYTF
TRBV30	-	TRBJ1-2	TRBD1	TGTGCCTGTACAGGGGAAGCATATGGCTACACCTTC	CACTGEAYGYTF
TRBV3-1	-	TRBJ1-2	-	TGTGCCAGCAGCAAGGACAGCTACATTGCCACCTTC	CASSKDSYIATF